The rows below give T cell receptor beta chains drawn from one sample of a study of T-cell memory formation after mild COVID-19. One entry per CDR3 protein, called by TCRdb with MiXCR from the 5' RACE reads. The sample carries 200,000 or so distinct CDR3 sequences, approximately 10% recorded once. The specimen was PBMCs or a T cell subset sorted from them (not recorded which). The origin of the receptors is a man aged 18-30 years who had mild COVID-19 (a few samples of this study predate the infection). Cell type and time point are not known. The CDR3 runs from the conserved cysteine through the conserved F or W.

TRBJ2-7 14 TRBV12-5 CASSNRVGNYEQYF
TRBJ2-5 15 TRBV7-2 CASRMIAGGRETQYF
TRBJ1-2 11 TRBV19 CASRKPDGYTF
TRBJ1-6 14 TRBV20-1 CSARGGEQDSPLHF
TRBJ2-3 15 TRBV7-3 CASSRGLYSTDTQYF
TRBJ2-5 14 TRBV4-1 CASSQDQGRRTQYF
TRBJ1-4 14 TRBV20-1 CSASWGSNDEKLFF
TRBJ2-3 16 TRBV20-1 CSARGASGPSTDTQYF
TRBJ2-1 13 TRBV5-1 CASSGDSYNEQFF
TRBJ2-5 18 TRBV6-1 CASSEAQSFGTPKRTQYF
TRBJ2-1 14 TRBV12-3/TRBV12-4 CASSWTGSRYEQFF
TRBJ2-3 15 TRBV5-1 CASSSTGWDTDTQYF
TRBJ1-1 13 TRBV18 CASSPMGGEEAFF
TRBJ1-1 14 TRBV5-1 CASSYQQGNTEAFF
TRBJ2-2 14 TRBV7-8 CASSSDRLAGELFF
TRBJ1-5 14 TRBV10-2 CASWTGKGNQPQHF
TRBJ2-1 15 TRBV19 CASSIQVAGYHEQFF
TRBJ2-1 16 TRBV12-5 CASGTPGLGSYNEQFF
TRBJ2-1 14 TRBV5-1 CASSLVSGTDEQFF
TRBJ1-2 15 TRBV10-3 CAISGFPGTDYGYTF
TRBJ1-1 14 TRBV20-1 CSARRGGANTEAFF
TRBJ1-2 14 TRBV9 CASSLYSTGAGYTF
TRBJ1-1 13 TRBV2 CATNRDLNTEAFF
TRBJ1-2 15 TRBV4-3 CASSQDSYRGVGYTF
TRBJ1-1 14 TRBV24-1 CATSGTGGERGAFF
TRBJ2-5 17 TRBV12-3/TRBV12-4 CASSTTPGLAGWETQYF
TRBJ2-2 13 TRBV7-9 CASRMTGPGELFF
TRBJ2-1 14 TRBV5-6 CASSVGGIYNEQFF
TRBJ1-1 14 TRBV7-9 CASSLFRLMEKAFF
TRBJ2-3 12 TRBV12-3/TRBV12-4 CASSLQVREQYF
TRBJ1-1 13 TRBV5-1 CATGGQEGTEAFF
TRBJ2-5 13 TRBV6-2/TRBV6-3 CASSYDQPGTQYF
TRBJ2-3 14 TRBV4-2 CASSQDPGPDTQYF
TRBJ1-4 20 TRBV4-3 CASSQDSVRGRRTVNEKLFF
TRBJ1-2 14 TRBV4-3 CASSQRATGASYTF
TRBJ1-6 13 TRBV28 CASSTDYNSPLHF
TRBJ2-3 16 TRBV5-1 CASSLLWAGSTDTQYF